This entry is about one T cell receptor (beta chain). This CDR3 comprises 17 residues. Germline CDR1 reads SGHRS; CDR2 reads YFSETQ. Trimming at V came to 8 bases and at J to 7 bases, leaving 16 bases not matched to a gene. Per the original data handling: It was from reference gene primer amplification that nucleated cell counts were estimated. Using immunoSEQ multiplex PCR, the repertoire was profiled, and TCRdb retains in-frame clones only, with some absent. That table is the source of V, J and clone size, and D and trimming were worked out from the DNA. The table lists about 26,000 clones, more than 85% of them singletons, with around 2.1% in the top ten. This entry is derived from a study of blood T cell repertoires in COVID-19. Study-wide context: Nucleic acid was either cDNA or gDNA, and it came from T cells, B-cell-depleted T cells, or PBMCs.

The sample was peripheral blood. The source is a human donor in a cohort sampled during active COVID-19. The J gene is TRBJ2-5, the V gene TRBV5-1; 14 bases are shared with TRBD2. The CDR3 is CASGTSGRNGAQVTQYF. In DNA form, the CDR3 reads TGCGCCAGTGGGACTAGCGGGAGAAATGGAGCACAGGTGACCCAGTACTTC.